This T cell receptor (beta chain) was sequenced during a study of CD8 T cells in Susac syndrome. Reverse transcription used about 0.45 to 1 ug RNA and random hexamers. TCRdb passed the immunoSEQ multiplex PCR reads through MiXCR, listing each CDR3 protein once. The sample lists 180,000 or so distinct CDR3 sequences; roughly 96% were seen once. V was clipped by 2 bases and J by 7 bases, with 9 bases between them. Germline loops: CDR1 GTSNPN, CDR2 SVGIG (reference sequence). The length of the CDR3 is 13 residues. The sample consisted of CD4+ T cells from PBMCs. V is TRBV30 and J is TRBJ1-6; D is perhaps TRBD1 (5 bases). This receptor was obtained from a human donor with multiple sclerosis. The CDR3 bases are TGTGCCTGGAGTCAGGGACCGAATTCACCCCTCCACTTT. Its translation: CAWSQGPNSPLHF.